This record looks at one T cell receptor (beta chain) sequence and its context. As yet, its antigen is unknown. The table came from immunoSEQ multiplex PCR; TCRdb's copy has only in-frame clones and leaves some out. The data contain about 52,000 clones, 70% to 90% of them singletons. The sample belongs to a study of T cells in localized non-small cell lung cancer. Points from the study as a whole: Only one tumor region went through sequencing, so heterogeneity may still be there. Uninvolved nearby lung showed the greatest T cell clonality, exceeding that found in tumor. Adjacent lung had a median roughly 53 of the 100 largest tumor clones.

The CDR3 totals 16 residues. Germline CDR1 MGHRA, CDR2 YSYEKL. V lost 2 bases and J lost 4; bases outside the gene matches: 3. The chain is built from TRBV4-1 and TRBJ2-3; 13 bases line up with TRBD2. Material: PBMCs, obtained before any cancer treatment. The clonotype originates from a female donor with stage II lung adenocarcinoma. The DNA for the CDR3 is TGCGCCAGCAGCCAACTCACTAGCGGGGGGGCAGATACGCAGTATTTT. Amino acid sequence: CASSQLTSGGADTQYF.